Below, one T cell receptor (beta chain) is given with its context. The antigen remains unidentified. Profiling relied on immunoSEQ multiplex PCR, and the TCRdb table lists in-frame clones only, not all of them. The data show more than 250,000 clones, 85% to 95% seen once. This sample is part of a study of T cell responses to AZD1222 COVID-19 vaccine. General study findings and limits: The repertoires were collected only after the peak T cell response. Donors in the cohort were predominantly white British and more often female, and clonal diversity was possibly underestimated. Two AZD1222 administrations were followed by greater Spike-specific TCR breadth and depth.

Trimming left V 3 bases short and J 0 bases short, with 3 bases between. The CDR3 runs to 13 residues. Germline V gene sequence: CDR1 LNHDA, CDR2 SQIVND (reference sequence). The source of this sequence is an adult in good health. This chain connects TRBV19 to TRBJ1-3; D remains ambiguous. The sequencing used peripheral blood, collected on day 0 of AZD1222 vaccination. The CDR3 nucleotides read TGTGCCAGTAGTATGGACTCTGGAAACACCATATATTTT. Translated: CASSMDSGNTIYF.